The present TCR beta chain was sequenced within a study of beta chain features in type 1 diabetes. In germline, CDR1 is LNHDA, CDR2 SQIVND (reference sequence). This CDR3 comprises 15 residues. The ends lost 9 bases at V and 3 bases at J; junction bases unmatched: 11. Whole-study findings and limits: It was not settled here whether HLA type affects TCRB rearrangement. TCRB CDR3s from Type 1 diabetes patients were moderately but significantly shorter in all four CD4+ subsets.

Only a few counts were recorded for this clone. The target antigen is unknown. The entirety of the isolated RNA underwent reverse transcription, so expressed TCRB transcripts were sequenced. Clones were sequenced by immunoSEQ multiplex PCR, and TCRdb holds only the in-frame ones, with some missing. The table shows roughly 340,000 clones, with 10% to 15% occurring only once. The chain couples TRBV19 to TRBJ2-1; 7 bases fit TRBD1. The sequencing sample was made of naive CD4+ T cells from blood. This clonotype was obtained from a woman between 18 and 29 years old with type 1 diabetes. The CDR3 reads CASHNGQANYNEQFF. CDR3 bases: TGTGCCAGCCATAACGGACAGGCCAACTACAATGAGCAGTTCTTC.